This is a list of T cell receptor beta chains from one sample in a study of regulatory T cells in long-lasting Graves disease. TCRdb independently ran MiXCR on the multiplex PCR reads; one entry per CDR3 protein. The data hold 300,000 to 400,000 distinct CDR3 sequences, with approximately 15% observed a single time. The same specimen was also included in a second study, on T cells in Graves' hyperthyroidism and ophthalmopathy.

Source: peripheral blood mononuclear cells (PBMCs), taken at new diagnosis, from a patient treated with antithyroid drugs. These receptors originate from a man aged 35 to 55 with Graves disease. The CDR3 runs from the conserved cysteine through the conserved F or W. The order of the fields is J gene, CDR3 length, V gene, D gene, clone size, CDR3 DNA, CDR3 protein. D genes are given only for firm matches. Not every row has a clone size; where given, it reads once, few, many or a size class.

j_gene: TRBJ1-1
len: 12
v_gene: TRBV18
d_gene: TRBD1
abundance: few
CDR3nt: TGTGCCAGCTCACCAACAGGGGTTGAAGCTTTCTTT
CDR3aa: CASSPTGVEAFF

j_gene: TRBJ2-7
len: 14
v_gene: TRBV28
d_gene: TRBD1
abundance: few
CDR3nt: TGTGCCAGCAGACCAGGGGGCCTTATCTACGAGCAGTACTTC
CDR3aa: CASRPGGLIYEQYF

j_gene: TRBJ2-3
len: 17
v_gene: TRBV7-9
d_gene: .
abundance: few
CDR3nt: TGTGCCAGCAGCTTAGCACGAGCGGCTGCTAGCACAGATACGCAGTATTTT
CDR3aa: CASSLARAAASTDTQYF

j_gene: TRBJ2-1
len: 15
v_gene: TRBV6-1
d_gene: .
abundance: .
CDR3nt: TGTGCCAGCAGTGAAGCAGTGGTAGGGGGGAATGAGCAGTTCTTC
CDR3aa: CASSEAVVGGNEQFF

j_gene: TRBJ2-1
len: 16
v_gene: TRBV5-4
d_gene: TRBD2
abundance: .
CDR3nt: TGTGCCAGCAGTAGACTAGCGGGGAGCTCCTACAATGAGCAGTTCTTC
CDR3aa: CASSRLAGSSYNEQFF

j_gene: TRBJ2-1
len: 17
v_gene: TRBV7-2
d_gene: TRBD2
abundance: .
CDR3nt: TGTGCCAGCAGCTTACGGCGGGGGACGAGCTCCTACAATGAGCAGTTCTTC
CDR3aa: CASSLRRGTSSYNEQFF

j_gene: TRBJ2-7
len: 14
v_gene: TRBV5-5
d_gene: TRBD1
abundance: many
CDR3nt: TGTGCCAGCAGCTTGGTCGACAGGGTCCACGAGCAGTACTTC
CDR3aa: CASSLVDRVHEQYF

j_gene: TRBJ2-3
len: 16
v_gene: TRBV5-1
d_gene: .
abundance: many
CDR3nt: TGCGCCAGCAGCTTGATAGCTAGCGCCCCGGGAGATACGCAGTATTTT
CDR3aa: CASSLIASAPGDTQYF

j_gene: TRBJ1-3
len: 13
v_gene: TRBV24-1
d_gene: .
abundance: few
CDR3nt: TGTGCCACCCAGGGCTACTCTGGAAACACCATATATTTT
CDR3aa: CATQGYSGNTIYF

j_gene: TRBJ2-3
len: 13
v_gene: TRBV28
d_gene: .
abundance: few
CDR3nt: TGTGCCAGCAGTGGACAGTTCACAGATACGCAGTATTTT
CDR3aa: CASSGQFTDTQYF

j_gene: TRBJ2-1
len: 14
v_gene: TRBV6-2/TRBV6-3
d_gene: .
abundance: .
CDR3nt: TGTGCCAGCAGTTACTCAACAGGGTTAAATGAGCAGTTCTTC
CDR3aa: CASSYSTGLNEQFF

j_gene: TRBJ2-2
len: 18
v_gene: TRBV20-1
d_gene: .
abundance: .
CDR3nt: TGCAGTGCCCCTCGAGGGACAAGGCCCCTGTACTACACCGGGGACCTGTTTTTT
CDR3aa: CSAPRGTRPLYYTGDLFF

j_gene: TRBJ1-4
len: 15
v_gene: TRBV4-3
d_gene: .
abundance: few
CDR3nt: TGCGCCAGCAGCCCTCTTGGGACAAGGAATGAAAAACTGTTTTTT
CDR3aa: CASSPLGTRNEKLFF

j_gene: TRBJ2-7
len: 16
v_gene: TRBV27
d_gene: .
abundance: .
CDR3nt: TGTGCCAGCAGTTTATCGCGACAGTATTTTTCCTACGAGCAGTACTTC
CDR3aa: CASSLSRQYFSYEQYF

j_gene: TRBJ1-3
len: 17
v_gene: TRBV28
d_gene: TRBD1
abundance: few
CDR3nt: TGTGCCAGCAGTTCCCCGGGACAGTTTTTCTCTGGAAACACCATATATTTT
CDR3aa: CASSSPGQFFSGNTIYF

j_gene: TRBJ1-1
len: 16
v_gene: TRBV4-1
d_gene: .
abundance: many
CDR3nt: TGCGCCAGCAGCCAAGTGGGCCTCCTGCTGCGCACTGAAGCTTTCTTT
CDR3aa: CASSQVGLLLRTEAFF

j_gene: TRBJ1-2
len: 12
v_gene: TRBV20-1
d_gene: .
abundance: few
CDR3nt: TGCAGTGCTTCCGAGAGTAACTATGGCTACACCTTC
CDR3aa: CSASESNYGYTF

j_gene: TRBJ2-7
len: 13
v_gene: TRBV15
d_gene: .
abundance: many
CDR3nt: TGTGCCACCAGCAGAGACAGGAGCTACGAGCAGTACTTC
CDR3aa: CATSRDRSYEQYF

j_gene: TRBJ1-6
len: 15
v_gene: TRBV5-1
d_gene: .
abundance: .
CDR3nt: TGCGCCAGCAGCCTATTCCCTGGGGGTCGTGCACCCCTCCACTTT
CDR3aa: CASSLFPGGRAPLHF

j_gene: TRBJ1-5
len: 13
v_gene: TRBV7-3
d_gene: .
abundance: many
CDR3nt: TGTGCCAGCAGCTTAAACGGGGATCAGCCCCAGCATTTT
CDR3aa: CASSLNGDQPQHF

j_gene: TRBJ2-3
len: 13
v_gene: TRBV6-1
d_gene: .
abundance: few
CDR3nt: TGTGCCAGCAATAGCGGTGGTACAGATACGCAGTATTTT
CDR3aa: CASNSGGTDTQYF

j_gene: TRBJ2-7
len: 15
v_gene: TRBV18
d_gene: .
abundance: many
CDR3nt: TGTGCCAGCTCACCAACGGCAGGGGACTCCTACGAGCAGTACTTC
CDR3aa: CASSPTAGDSYEQYF

j_gene: TRBJ2-7
len: 16
v_gene: TRBV20-1
d_gene: .
abundance: few
CDR3nt: TGCAGTGCCCGCTCACCCGGACGGCCCAGCTCCTACGAGCAGTACTTC
CDR3aa: CSARSPGRPSSYEQYF